This T cell receptor beta chain came from a study of vaccination and CD4 T cells after COVID-19. Looking at the study overall: Blood was drawn a median around 70 days post second dose, range 14 to 241. The cells were exposed to overlapping spike peptides originating from SARS-CoV-2, HCoV-NL63, HCoV-OC43 and HCoV-229E for stimulation.

A note on this clonotype: Its specificity is not known.

Treatment defined: roughly 10-day PBMC culture with coronavirus spike peptide pools or control peptides (ViraFEST assay). These CD4+ T cells came from an unexposed donor, sampled before the COVID-19 pandemic (2011-2018). This CDR3 contains 13 residues. Trimming took off 1 base at V and 1 base at J, with 5 bases between the two ends. In germline, CDR1 is SGHRS, CDR2 YFSETQ. Cultured CD4+ T-cell DNA underwent Oncomine TCR Beta short-read sequencing. Cultured CD4+ T cells were the source of extracted genomic DNA. TCRdb used MiXCR to reprocess the PCR reads, holding one entry per CDR3 protein. The sample records more than 6,500 distinct CDR3 sequences, 35% to 40% being singletons.

The genes are TRBV5-1 and TRBJ2-5; D is undetermined. This TCR was recovered from a human donor in good health. Sequences were obtained from CD4+ T cells from blood, cultured in vitro. The CDR3 sequence is CASSLQAQETQYF. The CDR3 coding sequence is TGCGCCAGCAGCTTGCAGGCCCAAGAGACCCAGTACTTC.